A single sample is the source of the 32 T cell receptor beta chains below, sequenced in a study of monozygotic twins with inflammatory bowel disease. TCRdb derives one entry per CDR3 protein from the 5' RACE reads, leaving out DNA. The sample's table shows around 380,000 distinct CDR3 sequences. Sequenced material: blood. The receptors come from a human donor with ulcerative colitis or Crohn's disease, or a healthy co-twin of an affected twin (not recorded which).

The rearrangement joins TRBV6-1 to TRBJ1-5. Germline assignment: CDR1 MNHNS and CDR2 SASEGT. This CDR3 region has 13 residues. The CDR3 loop reads CASGEGRNQPQHF.

J is TRBJ1-4 and V is TRBV29-1. The CDR3 has 12 residues. The V gene's germline CDR1 is SQVTM and CDR2 ANQGSEA. Here the CDR3 reads CSVARTNEKLFF. The complete variable domain, with remaining parts taken from reference TRBV29-1 and TRBJ1-4, reads SAVISQKPSRDICQRGTSLTIQCQVDSQVTMMFWYRQQPGQSLTLIATANQGSEATYESGFVIDKFPISRPNLTFSTLTVSNMSPEDSSIYLCSVARTNEKLFFGSGTQLSVL.

This chain links TRBV20-1 with TRBJ2-3; TCRdb's D gene call, TRBD2, goes unchecked for lack of DNA. CDR3 size: 22 residues. Germline V lookup: CDR1 DFQATT, CDR2 SNEGSKA (reference sequence). This CDR3 reads CSARVSSPALRGQAGVGDTQYF.

The chain links TRBV3-1 to TRBJ1-2. The length of the CDR3 is 13 residues. Germline CDR1 and CDR2: LGHDT and YNNKEL (reference sequence). CDR3 loop: CASSQGSSYGYTF.

This chain uses TRBV5-1 with TRBJ1-2; TCRdb designates TRBD1, a call that cannot be tested without DNA. There are 17 residues in the CDR3. CDR1 and CDR2 from the germline V gene are SGHRS and YFSETQ. Here the CDR3 reads CASSSTIGTGGNYGYTF.

This sequence joins TRBV2 and TRBJ2-2; TCRdb indicates TRBD1, and absent DNA this call remains unverified. Germline CDR1 and CDR2: SNHLY and FYNNEI. CDR3 size: 14 residues. The CDR3 sequence is CASSLDRVAGELFF. Variable domain in full (rest from reference TRBV2 and TRBJ2-2): EPEVTQTPSHQVTQMGQEVILRCVPISNHLYFYWYRQILGQKVEFLVSFYNNEISEKSEIFDDQFSVERPDGSNFTLKIRSTKLEDSAMYFCASSLDRVAGELFFGEGSRLTVL.

V and J are TRBV18 and TRBJ2-5; lacking DNA, the TRBD2 call made by TCRdb goes unchecked. The CDR3 has 13 amino acids. CDR1 is KGHSH, CDR2 LQKENI, per germline. The CDR3 sequence is CASSPPENSGTYF.

This chain uses TRBV10-3 with TRBJ2-1; the D call from TCRdb, TRBD2, cannot be confirmed without DNA. Germline V gene lookup returns CDR1 ENHRY and CDR2 SYGVKD. The CDR3 consists of 16 residues. CDR3 amino acids: CAISASSGGARNEQFF.

The rearrangement links TRBV5-1 to TRBJ2-3. The CDR3 runs to 13 residues. Germline V CDR1 and CDR2: SGHRS, YFSETQ. The chain's CDR3 is CASGQSGTDTQYF.

The chain couples TRBV7-8 to TRBJ2-1; absent DNA, TCRdb's TRBD2 call cannot be checked. CDR3 size: 15 residues. CDR1 is SGHVS, CDR2 FQNEAQ, per germline. The chain's CDR3 is CASSSPGTSPNEQFF.

The rearrangement uses TRBV7-9 and TRBJ2-1; TCRdb's D call of TRBD2 is untestable without DNA. Germline V lookup: CDR1 SEHNR, CDR2 FQNEAQ (reference sequence). The CDR3 has 16 amino acids. This chain's CDR3 is CASSPGTTAWDNEQFF. Full variable domain (remainder filled in from reference TRBV7-9 and TRBJ2-1): DTGVSQNPRHKITKRGQNVTFRCDPISEHNRLYWYRQTLGQGPEFLTYFQNEAQLEKSRLLSDRFSAERPKGSFSTLEIQRTEQGDSAMYLCASSPGTTAWDNEQFFGPGTRLTVL.

The V gene is TRBV28, the J gene TRBJ2-1; TCRdb reports TRBD1, a call that lacks DNA to check it against. Germline assignment: CDR1 MDHEN and CDR2 SYDVKM. This CDR3 spans 12 amino acids. CDR3: CASSSLGQGTHF.

The chain carries TRBV19 and TRBJ2-1. This CDR3 is 12 amino acids long. Germline CDR1 reads LNHDA; CDR2 reads SQIVND (reference sequence). The CDR3 loop is CASSISRDEQFF.

The chain carries TRBV20-1 and TRBJ2-2. The germline gives CDR1 DFQATT, CDR2 SNEGSKA (reference sequence). This CDR3 spans 14 amino acids. CDR3 sequence: CSAMPSSNTGELFF.

The chain links TRBV3-1 to TRBJ2-3; absent DNA, TCRdb's TRBD1 call cannot be checked. Germline CDR1 LGHDT, CDR2 YNNKEL (reference sequence). This CDR3 region has 16 residues. The CDR3 is CASSQDRSREADTQYF.

V gene TRBV4-3 combines with J gene TRBJ2-2; TCRdb's D call, TRBD1, is unchecked because there is no DNA. Germline lookup yields CDR1 LGHNA and CDR2 YSLEER. The CDR3 covers 15 residues. The CDR3: CASSQVDSNTGELFF.

The rearrangement links TRBV3-1 to TRBJ2-1; as DNA is missing, the TRBD2 call by TCRdb cannot be tested. This CDR3 comprises 17 residues. CDR1 and CDR2 from the germline V gene are LGHDT and YNNKEL (reference sequence). CDR3 sequence: CASSQGPLAGGQGEQFF.

The genes are TRBV7-2 and TRBJ2-1; TCRdb gives TRBD2 as the D gene, but with no DNA this cannot be confirmed. CDR3 length: 14 amino acids. The germline V gene encodes CDR1 SGHTA and CDR2 FQGNSA. CDR3 sequence: CASSLPGLAFEQFF.

J is TRBJ1-4 and V is TRBV3-1; the TCRdb D gene call, TRBD1, has no DNA to confirm it. The germline V gene has CDR1 LGHDT and CDR2 YNNKEL (reference sequence). There are 16 residues in the CDR3. CDR3 in amino acids: CASSPTGGPINEKLFF.

The chain combines TRBV2 with TRBJ2-2. Per germline, CDR1 SNHLY and CDR2 FYNNEI. The CDR3 loop spans 15 amino acids. CDR3 residues: CASSEERLNTGELFF.

The V gene is TRBV6-2 or TRBV6-3, the J gene TRBJ1-2; TCRdb lists TRBD1, though no DNA is available to test this call. Germline assignment: CDR1 MNHEY and CDR2 SVGEGT. This CDR3 has 13 amino acids. The CDR3 sequence: CASRDPNRAGYTF.

The V and J genes are TRBV9 and TRBJ2-7. CDR3 length equals 15 residues. Germline-derived CDR1 and CDR2 are SGDLS and YYNGEE. This CDR3 reads CASSVGAETAYEQYF.

This rearrangement joins TRBV5-1 to TRBJ1-2. The CDR3 length is 12 residues. The V gene's germline CDR1 is SGHRS and CDR2 YFSETQ. This chain's CDR3 is CASRRENYGYTF.

The V call is TRBV6-1, the J call TRBJ1-5; checking the TCRdb D call of TRBD1 is not possible without DNA. The germline V gene has CDR1 MNHNS and CDR2 SASEGT. The CDR3 is made up of 15 amino acids. The CDR3 sequence: CASSEEAARSQPQHF.

This rearrangement joins TRBV4-1 to TRBJ1-1. The CDR3 has 15 residues. The germline CDR1 and CDR2 sequences are MGHRA and YSYEKL. The chain's CDR3 is CASSLRAGMNTEAFF.

V and J are TRBV7-2 and TRBJ1-1. In germline, CDR1 is SGHTA, CDR2 FQGNSA. The CDR3 length is 12 residues. Here the CDR3 reads CASSLDGTEAFF. The full variable domain, rest sourced from reference TRBV7-2 and TRBJ1-1, is GAGVSQSPSNKVTEKGKDVELRCDPISGHTALYWYRQSLGQGLEFLIYFQGNSAPDKSGLPSDRFSAERTGGSVSTLTIQRTQQEDSAVYLCASSLDGTEAFFGQGTRLTVV.

The chain carries TRBV10-3 and TRBJ2-7; checking the TCRdb D call of TRBD2 is not possible without DNA. Germline V gene lookup returns CDR1 ENHRY and CDR2 SYGVKD. This CDR3 region has 15 residues. CDR3 in amino acids: CAINPGLAGAGEQYF.

The CDR3 protein is CSARPLRGADTQYF. The chain carries TRBV20-1 and TRBJ2-3; checking the TCRdb D call of TRBD2 is not possible without DNA. From germline, CDR1 is DFQATT and CDR2 SNEGSKA (reference sequence). This CDR3 contains 14 residues.

The rearrangement links TRBV5-5 to TRBJ2-2. This CDR3 has 13 amino acids. CDR1 is SGHKS and CDR2 is YYEKEE in the germline V gene (reference sequence). The CDR3 reads CASSPRLTGELFF.

V usage is TRBV11-1 and J usage is TRBJ2-3; with no DNA, the TCRdb D assignment of TRBD2 cannot be verified. Per the germline V gene, CDR1 is SGHAT and CDR2 is FQDESV (reference sequence). CDR3 length: 18 residues. Here the CDR3 reads CASSLKARLAGGADTQYF.

This chain links TRBV28 with TRBJ2-5; TCRdb's D call of TRBD2 is untestable without DNA. There are 17 residues in the CDR3. Looked up from germline, CDR1 is MDHEN and CDR2 is SYDVKM. CDR3 residues: CASSAGPGLARQETQYF.

This chain joins TRBV18 and TRBJ1-5. Germline V gene data show CDR1 as KGHSH and CDR2 as LQKENI. This CDR3 has 14 amino acids. The CDR3 sequence: CASSPSGLLQPQHF.